This T cell receptor beta chain was obtained from a study of beta chain features in type 1 diabetes. Study-level information: Healthy donors and patients had similar age, gender and cell yields.

Study-level findings and limits: Type 1 diabetes patients had TCRB CDR3s that were shorter (moderately but significantly so) in all four CD4+ subsets. Relative to healthy donors, patients appeared to have naive, central memory and Treg TCRB repertoires that were more similar.

Expressed TCRB transcripts got sequenced, as all isolated RNA was reverse transcribed. Sequenced naive, central memory and regulatory T cell samples produced an average of around 3.5 million reads. Method: immunoSEQ multiplex PCR; TCRdb's copy keeps in-frame clones and lacks some. The repertoire consists of roughly 350,000 clones, with 9.5% to 10% occurring once and the leading ten covering roughly 0.6%. Once sorted, every population was more than 95% pure. Comment on this clone: What it binds is not known. Other DNA sequences from this sample encode an identical CDR3 as well.

Germline CDR1 MDHEN, CDR2 SYDVKM. The V and J ends lost 7 bases and 1 base respectively, with 8 bases between them. This CDR3 contains 12 residues. The sample taken for sequencing was central memory CD4+ T cells from blood. This sequence joins TRBV28 and TRBJ2-7; the D gene is possibly TRBD2 (5 bases). The TCR sequence derives from a man aged 30 to 39 with type 1 diabetes. CDR3 region: CASKTGSYEQYF. The CDR3 region has the DNA TGTGCCAGCAAAACGGGGTCCTACGAGCAGTACTTC. The full variable domain, rest sourced from reference TRBV28 and TRBJ2-7, is DVKVTQSSRYLVKRTGEKVFLECVQDMDHENMFWYRQDPGLGLRLIYFSYDVKMKEKGDIPEGYSVSREKKERFSLILESASTNQTSMYLCASKTGSYEQYFGPGTRLTVT.